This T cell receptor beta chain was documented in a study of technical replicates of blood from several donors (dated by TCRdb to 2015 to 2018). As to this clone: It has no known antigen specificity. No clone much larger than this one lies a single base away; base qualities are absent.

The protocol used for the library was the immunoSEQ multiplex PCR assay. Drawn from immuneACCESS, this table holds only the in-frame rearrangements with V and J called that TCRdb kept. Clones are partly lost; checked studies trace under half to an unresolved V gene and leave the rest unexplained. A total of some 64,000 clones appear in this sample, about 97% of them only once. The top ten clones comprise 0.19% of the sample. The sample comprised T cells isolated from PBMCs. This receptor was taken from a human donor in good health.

The nucleotide sequence is TGTGCCAGCAGCTTAGCAGCTAGCGGGAGCTCCTACGAGCAGTACTTC. Its translation reads: CASSLAASGSSYEQYF. The chain is made from TRBV7-6 and TRBJ2-7, and TRBD2 aligns with 10 junction nucleotides. V trim: 0 bases; J trim: 0 bases; unmatched bases: 2. CDR1 SGHVS and CDR2 FNYEAQ are derived from the germline V gene. The CDR3 runs 16 residues from the cysteine to the phenylalanine. The entry retains the CDR3 DNA only, 48 bases that are in frame from base 1.